This TCR beta chain was sequenced in a study of cytomegalovirus exposure and HLA in healthy donors. The wider study: Findings of an earlier analysis included roughly 120 million unique TCR beta sequences from some 200 million T cells. Notes on the study in general: Reports described diagnosis of cytomegalovirus status by the classifier as highly specific and sensitive. V segments that were indistinguishable, TRBV6-2 and TRBV6-3 among them, were omitted from analysis. A later analysis reportedly identified an Asian-associated ancestry cluster as carrying fewer N-insertions than the approximately 730-donor mean.

Turning to this clone: Its target is unknown.

Germline V gives CDR1 ENHRY, CDR2 SYGVKD. There are 14 residues in the CDR3. V lost 0 bases and J lost 3, with 8 bases in between. The PCR made use of 60 Vbeta and 13 Jbeta primers. Produced via immunoSEQ multiplex PCR; TCRdb's table is partial and in-frame only. Of a few hundred thousand clones in the sample, around 77% were seen once. The receptor was isolated from a woman under 40 in good health and CMV-seronegative. The sequencing sample was made of PBMCs. V usage is TRBV10-3 and J usage is TRBJ1-1; no clear D. CDR3 region: CAISESALDTEAFF. In nucleotides, the CDR3 is TGTGCCATCAGTGAGTCCGCGTTAGACACTGAAGCTTTCTTT.